The 17 T cell receptor beta chains reported below all come from one sample, sequenced in a study of T cell responses to AZD1222 COVID-19 vaccine. Assay: immunoSEQ multiplex PCR; the TCRdb copy retains only in-frame clones and omits some. The data hold fewer than 30,000 clones, with approximately 93% observed a single time. The material sequenced was peripheral blood, taken on day 0 of AZD1222 vaccination. The receptors come from an adult in good health.

This chain joins TRBV9 and TRBJ2-2; 8 bases are shared with TRBD1. The V gene's germline CDR1 is SGDLS and CDR2 YYNGEE. The trim removed 3 bases at V and 5 bases at J, leaving 6 bases unmatched. The CDR3 is 15 residues long. The CDR3 protein is CASSATGVRTGELFF. The CDR3 DNA reads TGTGCCAGCAGCGCGACAGGGGTCCGGACCGGGGAGCTGTTTTTT.

The chain joins TRBV6-1 to TRBJ1-5, with TRBD1 as a possible D gene (5 bases). Trimming stripped 2 bases from V and 2 bases from J, with 7 bases between. Germline-derived CDR1 and CDR2 are MNHNS and SASEGT. The CDR3 runs to 14 residues. The CDR3 loop is CASSEWGGNQPQHF. In DNA form, the CDR3 reads TGTGCCAGCAGTGAATGGGGGGGCAATCAGCCCCAGCATTTT.

The J gene is TRBJ1-5, the V gene TRBV3-1 (or the pseudogene TRBV3-2); 7 bases are shared with TRBD1. Trimming took 4 bases from V and 6 from J; bases not matched to a gene: 6. Germline V gene data show CDR1 as LGHDT and CDR2 as YNNKEL (reference sequence). The CDR3 contains 14 residues. As DNA, the CDR3 is TGTGCCAGCAGCCCCCACAGGGGATCTCAGCCCCAGCATTTT. This sequence encodes CASSPHRGSQPQHF.

The chain uses TRBV6-5 and TRBJ1-2, with unresolved D. Germline V gene sequence: CDR1 MNHEY, CDR2 SVGAGI. The CDR3 totals 12 residues. V lost 6 bases and J lost 9, with 14 bases in between. For the CDR3, the DNA is TGTGCCAGCAGGAGAGATCTCCCCAGCTACACCTTC. Residues: CASRRDLPSYTF.

This chain joins TRBV6-5 and TRBJ1-1; TRBD1 is a possible D gene (6 bases). This CDR3 spans 13 amino acids. Trimming shortened V by 6 bases and J by 4 bases, and 12 bases separated the two germline ends. In germline, CDR1 is MNHEY, CDR2 SVGAGI. The CDR3 is CASSRTGSTEAFF. The CDR3 bases are TGTGCCAGCAGCCGAACAGGGAGCACTGAAGCTTTCTTT.

This chain joins TRBV7-9 and TRBJ1-2; TRBD1 is a possible D gene (6 bases). Germline assignment: CDR1 SEHNR and CDR2 FQNEAQ (reference sequence). Trimming left V 5 bases short and J 8 bases short, with 18 bases between. The CDR3 is made up of 14 amino acids. Here the CDR3 reads CASSLDPWTDGYTF. CDR3 in DNA: TGTGCCAGCAGCCTAGATCCCTGGACAGACGGCTACACCTTC.

This clone was counted between two and nine times. The chain has TRBV10-3 and TRBJ1-4; D perhaps matches TRBD1 (5 bases). Trimming cost V 2 bases and J 7 bases, with 14 bases left between them. The CDR3 is made up of 15 amino acids. CDR1 is ENHRY and CDR2 is SYGVKD in the germline V gene. The CDR3 DNA reads TGTGCCATCAGTGAGGTTGTCACGGGGGTTGAAAAACTGTTTTTT. Its translation: CAISEVVTGVEKLFF.

The chain recombines TRBV5-1 with TRBJ2-1; a weak D match, TRBD1 (6 bases). CDR1 is SGHRS, CDR2 YFSETQ, per germline. Trimming shortened V by 1 base and J by 9 bases, and 23 bases separated the two germline ends. The CDR3 runs 17 residues. Here the CDR3 reads CASSLPSLIRGVGEQFF. CDR3 coding DNA: TGCGCCAGCAGCTTGCCCTCACTAATCAGGGGAGTCGGTGAGCAGTTCTTC.

This rearrangement joins TRBV24-1 to TRBJ1-1, with D maybe TRBD1 (5 bases). V was cut by 4 bases and J by 6 bases, with 14 bases left in between. This CDR3 region has 14 residues. Germline values: CDR1 KGHDR, CDR2 SFDVKD. The CDR3 region is CATSDTDSPAEAFF. CDR3 nucleotide sequence: TGTGCCACCAGTGACACTGACAGCCCGGCTGAAGCTTTCTTT.

The V and J genes are TRBV27 and TRBJ1-1; possibly TRBD1 for D (5 bases). V lost 3 bases to trimming and J lost 6 bases, with 14 bases between them. The CDR3 is 14 amino acids. Germline CDR1 reads MNHEY; CDR2 reads SMNVEV (reference sequence). The chain's CDR3 is CASSFGTRGAEAFF. Here the CDR3 DNA reads TGTGCCAGCAGTTTTGGGACGAGGGGAGCTGAAGCTTTCTTT.

V and J are TRBV27 and TRBJ2-1, with a possible D match to TRBD2 (6 bases). Germline V gives CDR1 MNHEY, CDR2 SMNVEV (reference sequence). The CDR3 is 14 residues long. The V end lost 3 bases, the J end lost 2 bases, and 8 bases lay between the germline ends. Here the CDR3 reads CASSLGGTYNEQFF. The CDR3 DNA is TGTGCCAGCAGTTTGGGGGGTACCTACAATGAGCAGTTCTTC.

This chain joins TRBV7-2 and TRBJ2-1, with TRBD1 matching 10 bases. Germline V gives CDR1 SGHTA, CDR2 FQGNSA. CDR3 length: 17 residues. V shed 4 bases, J shed 5 bases, and the junction held 11 bases outside the gene matches. CDR3 bases: TGTGCCAGCAGCTCGCCTTACGGGACAGGGGCGCACAATGAGCAGTTCTTC. It specifies CASSSPYGTGAHNEQFF.

This chain connects TRBV12-3 or TRBV12-4 to TRBJ1-1; D unresolved. This CDR3 is built from 12 residues. V was clipped by 3 bases and J by 7 bases, with 9 bases between them. The CDR3 spells CASSFTQREAFF. The CDR3 DNA reads TGTGCCAGCAGTTTTACGCAGCGTGAAGCTTTCTTT.

The gene calls are TRBV7-9 and TRBJ1-1; D is unclear. Trimming pared 4 bases from V and 7 bases from J, leaving 10 bases between. From germline, CDR1 is SEHNR and CDR2 FQNEAQ (reference sequence). This CDR3 has 12 amino acids. The CDR3, as DNA: TGTGCCAGCAGCTATGACACGAATGAAGCTTTCTTT. Translating gives CASSYDTNEAFF.

The genes are TRBV20-1 and TRBJ2-3; D is perhaps TRBD2 (6 bases). The germline V gene has CDR1 DFQATT and CDR2 SNEGSKA (reference sequence). CDR3 length equals 15 residues. Trimming stripped 3 bases from V and 4 bases from J, with 17 bases between. CDR3 DNA: TGCAGTGCTAGTGGCGTCGGAGGGAGTTCAGATACGCAGTATTTT. Protein product: CSASGVGGSSDTQYF.

J is TRBJ1-1 and V is TRBV12-3 or TRBV12-4; D not certain. The CDR3 is made up of 13 amino acids. V lost 6 bases, J lost 2 bases, and 10 bases lay in between. The CDR3 DNA follows: TGTGCCAGCAGGCTGACACCAAACACTGAAGCTTTCTTT. It codes for CASRLTPNTEAFF.

The V and J genes are TRBV10-1 and TRBJ2-5; D might be TRBD1 (6 bases). The germline V gene has CDR1 WNHNN and CDR2 SYGVQD (reference sequence). V lost 0 bases and J lost 9, with 20 bases in between. This CDR3 is 16 amino acids long. The CDR3 coding sequence is TGCGCCAGCAGTGAGTCGCAGGGGCCCCCACAAAGGCCCCAGTACTTC. Residues: CASSESQGPPQRPQYF.